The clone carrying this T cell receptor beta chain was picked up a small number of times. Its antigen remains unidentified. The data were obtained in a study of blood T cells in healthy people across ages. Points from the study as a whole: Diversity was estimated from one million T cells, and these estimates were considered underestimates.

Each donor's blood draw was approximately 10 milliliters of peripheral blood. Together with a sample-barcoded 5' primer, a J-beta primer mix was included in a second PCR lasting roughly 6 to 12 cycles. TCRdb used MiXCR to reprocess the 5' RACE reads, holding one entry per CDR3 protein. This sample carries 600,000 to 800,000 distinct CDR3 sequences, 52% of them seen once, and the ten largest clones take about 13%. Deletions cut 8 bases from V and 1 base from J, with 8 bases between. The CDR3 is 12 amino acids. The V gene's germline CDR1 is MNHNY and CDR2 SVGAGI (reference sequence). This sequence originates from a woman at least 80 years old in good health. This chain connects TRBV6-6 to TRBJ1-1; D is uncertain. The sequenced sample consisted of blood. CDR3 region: CASATGNTEAFF. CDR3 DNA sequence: TGTGCCAGCGCTACGGGGAACACTGAAGCTTTCTTT.